This TCR beta chain stems from a study of T cells in Graves' hyperthyroidism and ophthalmopathy. General study results and limits: Most clonotypes expanded in the thyroid (above 0.001) were also present in blood.

Points on this clonotype: Its antigen is not known.

Subjects with ophthalmopathy showed a Clinical Activity Score no lower than 3, a NOSPECS grade no lower than 4, and a duration shorter than 3 months. In making diagnoses, clinical symptoms, serum thyroxine and TRAb, thyroid ultrasound and orbital computed tomography were all used. Researchers took RNA transcripts and amplified the TCR beta CDR3 regions from them. In the first-round RT-PCR of the TCR CDR3, the HTBI primer set was used. From the multiplex PCR reads, TCRdb called clonotypes with MiXCR, one entry per CDR3 protein. Here the sample spans over 500,000 distinct CDR3 sequences, roughly 16% being singletons. V gave up 5 bases and J gave up 8 bases; unmatched junction bases: 12. The germline CDR1 and CDR2 sequences are SGHTA and FQGTGA. CDR3 length equals 16 residues.

V and J are TRBV7-3 and TRBJ1-4; TRBD1 matches 9 bases. Specimen: blood. This TCR was recovered from a woman aged 25 to 39 with Graves' ophthalmopathy. The CDR3 nucleotides read TGTGCCAGCAGCACCAAGGACAGGGGCGGACTCGAAAAACTGTTTTTT. Its protein product is CASSTKDRGGLEKLFF.